This T cell receptor (beta chain) appears in the sequencing data of a study of technical replicates of blood from a handful of donors. The table came from immunoSEQ multiplex PCR; TCRdb's copy has only in-frame clones and leaves some out. The sample carries around 63,000 clones, 98% recorded once. The germline CDR1 and CDR2 sequences are MGHRA and YSYEKL. V gave up 0 bases and J gave up 3 bases; unmatched junction bases: 5. The length of the CDR3 is 15 residues. This sequence originates from a human donor in good health. V usage is TRBV4-1 and J usage is TRBJ2-7; 7 positions match TRBD1. Sequencing input: T cells isolated from PBMCs. This CDR3 is CASSQDQTGVYEQYF. DNA of the CDR3: TGCGCCAGCAGCCAAGATCAAACAGGGGTCTACGAGCAGTACTTC.